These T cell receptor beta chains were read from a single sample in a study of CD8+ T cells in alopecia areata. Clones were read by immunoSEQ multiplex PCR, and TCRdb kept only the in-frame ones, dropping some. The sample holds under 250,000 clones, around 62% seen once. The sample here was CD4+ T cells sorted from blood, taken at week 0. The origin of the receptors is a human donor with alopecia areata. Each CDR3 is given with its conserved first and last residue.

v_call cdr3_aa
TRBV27 CASSPRGTGSNQPQHF
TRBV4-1 CASSRDRSSYEQYF
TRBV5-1 CASSLAPPQSYEQYF
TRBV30 CAWSAAVRLTKTGGAQPQHF
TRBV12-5 CASGTSGGQPQHF
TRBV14 CASSQGNYGYTF
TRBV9 CASSVGTGYNEQFF
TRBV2 CASSEIGFARGGPAFF
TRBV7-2 CASSYQGGNQPQHF
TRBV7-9 CASRHTTYGRRGDEKLFF
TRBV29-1 CSVLTDNYGYTF
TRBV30 CAGSRGNEQYF
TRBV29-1 CSVEGASAGEWTDTQYF
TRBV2 CASSDGTGYEQYF
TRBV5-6 CASSRLAATYEQYF
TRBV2 CASRGTDGLGTEAFF
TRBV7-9 CASSLGQNEQFF
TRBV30 CAWSAGRGYTF
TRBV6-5 CASSSGVNTQYF
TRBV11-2 CASSQRRDTEAFF
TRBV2 CASSTRRVDISGANVLTF
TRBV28 CASSLWTDNQPQHF
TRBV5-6 CASSLMDPGRQYF
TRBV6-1 CASSEAPGGASIQYF
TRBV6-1 CASSRDGGAAYEQYF
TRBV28 CASSLSRQGVREAKNIQYF
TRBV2 CASRRGQETQYF
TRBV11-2 CASSLQGNYGYTF
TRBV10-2 CASSTSDINQPQHF
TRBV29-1 CSAATNEKLFF
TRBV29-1 CSVANSGANVLTF
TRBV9 CASSPPGAMRETQYF
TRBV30 CAWSVLAGVPDTQYF
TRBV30 CAWNPSGRHQETQYF
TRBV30 CAWGRDFSNQPQHF
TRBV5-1 CASSLGAGLPEAFF
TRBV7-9 CASTSPRRSGGGDTQYF
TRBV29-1 CSVRRGDPGDTQYF
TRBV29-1 CSVVPPQGYEQYF
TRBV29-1 CSVERGFSYNEQFF
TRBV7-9 CASSRRSGSGETQYF
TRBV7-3 CASSLNRNEQFF
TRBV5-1 CASSWQGFREQYF
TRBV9 CASSVGGESYEQYF
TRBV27 CASSLQSRETQYF
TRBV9 CASSVRASSYEQYF
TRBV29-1 CFSGIPNTGELFF
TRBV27 CASSSRAGELFF
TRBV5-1 CASSLSLAGGREQFF
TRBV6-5 CASSYSGGDQPQHF
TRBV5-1 CASSNYIKGNGYTF
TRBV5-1 CASSLEIRQNREQYF
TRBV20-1 CSARGDTEAFF
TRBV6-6 CASRGGPTEAFF
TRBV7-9 CASSDRINSPLHF
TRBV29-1 CSATHLAGGPNTGELFF
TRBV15 CATSREGWDEQYF